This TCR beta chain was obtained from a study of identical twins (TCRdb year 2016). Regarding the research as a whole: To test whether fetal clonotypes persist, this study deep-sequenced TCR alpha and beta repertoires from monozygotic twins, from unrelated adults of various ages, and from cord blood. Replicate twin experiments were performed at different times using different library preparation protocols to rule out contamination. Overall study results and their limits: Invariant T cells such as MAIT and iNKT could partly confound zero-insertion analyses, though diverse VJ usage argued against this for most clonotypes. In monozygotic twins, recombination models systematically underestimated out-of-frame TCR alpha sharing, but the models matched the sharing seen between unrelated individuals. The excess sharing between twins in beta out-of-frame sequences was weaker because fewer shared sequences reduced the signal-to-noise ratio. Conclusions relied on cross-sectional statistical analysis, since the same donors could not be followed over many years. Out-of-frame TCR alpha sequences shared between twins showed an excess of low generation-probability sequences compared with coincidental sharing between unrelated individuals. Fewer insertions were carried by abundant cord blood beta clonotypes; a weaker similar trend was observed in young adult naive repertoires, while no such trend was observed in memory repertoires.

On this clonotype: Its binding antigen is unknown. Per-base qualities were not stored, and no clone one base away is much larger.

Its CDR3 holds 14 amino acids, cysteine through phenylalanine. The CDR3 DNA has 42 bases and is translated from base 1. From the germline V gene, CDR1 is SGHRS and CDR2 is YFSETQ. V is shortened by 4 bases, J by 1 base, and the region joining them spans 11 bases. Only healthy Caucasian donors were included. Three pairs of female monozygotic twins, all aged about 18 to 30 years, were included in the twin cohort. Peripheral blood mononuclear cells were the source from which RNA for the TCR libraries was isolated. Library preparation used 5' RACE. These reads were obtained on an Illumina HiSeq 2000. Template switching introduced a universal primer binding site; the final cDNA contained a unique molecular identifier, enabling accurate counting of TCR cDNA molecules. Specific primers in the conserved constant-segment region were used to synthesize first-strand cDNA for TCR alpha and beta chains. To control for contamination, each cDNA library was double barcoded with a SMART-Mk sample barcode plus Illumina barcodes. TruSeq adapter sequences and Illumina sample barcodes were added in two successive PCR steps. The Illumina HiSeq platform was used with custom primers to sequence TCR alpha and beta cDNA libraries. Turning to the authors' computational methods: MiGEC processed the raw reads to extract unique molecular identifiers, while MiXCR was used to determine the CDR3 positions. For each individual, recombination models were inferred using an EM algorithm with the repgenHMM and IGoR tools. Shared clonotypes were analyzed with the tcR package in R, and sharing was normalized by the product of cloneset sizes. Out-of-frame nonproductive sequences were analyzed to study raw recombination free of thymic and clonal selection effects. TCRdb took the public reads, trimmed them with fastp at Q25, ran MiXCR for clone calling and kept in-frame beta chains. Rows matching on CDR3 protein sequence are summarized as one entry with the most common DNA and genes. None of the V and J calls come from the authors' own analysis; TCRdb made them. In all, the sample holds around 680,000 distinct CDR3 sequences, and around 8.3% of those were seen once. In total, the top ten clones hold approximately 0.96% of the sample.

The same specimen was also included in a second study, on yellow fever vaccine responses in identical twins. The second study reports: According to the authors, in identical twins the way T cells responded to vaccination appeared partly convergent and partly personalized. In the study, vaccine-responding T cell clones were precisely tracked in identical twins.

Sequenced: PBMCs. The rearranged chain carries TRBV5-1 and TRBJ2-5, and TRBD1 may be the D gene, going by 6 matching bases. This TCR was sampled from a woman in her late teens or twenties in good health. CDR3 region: CASSGRGGQETQYF. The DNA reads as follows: TGCGCCAGCAGCGGCAGGGGTGGCCAAGAGACCCAGTACTTC.